The clone carrying this T cell receptor beta chain appeared a single time. Its specificity is unknown. Trimming cost V 0 bases and J 9 bases, with 10 bases left between them. Germline CDR1 and CDR2: SGHRS and YFSETQ. This CDR3 spans 13 amino acids. This sample stems from a study of long-term antiretroviral therapy in people with HIV. The assay, immunoSEQ v3.0, was run at survey level. Using immunoSEQ multiplex PCR, the repertoire was profiled, and TCRdb retains in-frame clones only, with some absent. In the table there are around 6,700 clones, roughly 88% of which are singletons. There was at least one pre-ART PBMC sample for each donor, plus at least two post-ART PBMC samples. Specimens held 1-10 million cryopreserved PBMC prior to DNA extraction. Study-wide results and limits: Whereas controls had wider CDR3 length ranges, HIV repertoires had narrower ones.

This clonotype originated in a woman between 45 and 65 years old with HIV. The gene calls are TRBV5-1 and TRBJ1-5; D is uncertain. This sample comprised unsorted PBMCs, obtained 3.7 years after starting antiretroviral therapy. The DNA of the CDR3 is TGCGCCAGCAGCTTGGGTGGGGATTCGCCCCAGCATTTT. Protein product: CASSLGGDSPQHF. Full variable domain (missing parts from reference TRBV5-1 and TRBJ1-5): KAGVTQTPRYLIKTRGQQVTLSCSPISGHRSVSWYQQTPGQGLQFLFEYFSETQRNKGNFPGRFSGRQFSNSRSEMNVSTLELGDSALYLCASSLGGDSPQHFGDGTRLSIL.